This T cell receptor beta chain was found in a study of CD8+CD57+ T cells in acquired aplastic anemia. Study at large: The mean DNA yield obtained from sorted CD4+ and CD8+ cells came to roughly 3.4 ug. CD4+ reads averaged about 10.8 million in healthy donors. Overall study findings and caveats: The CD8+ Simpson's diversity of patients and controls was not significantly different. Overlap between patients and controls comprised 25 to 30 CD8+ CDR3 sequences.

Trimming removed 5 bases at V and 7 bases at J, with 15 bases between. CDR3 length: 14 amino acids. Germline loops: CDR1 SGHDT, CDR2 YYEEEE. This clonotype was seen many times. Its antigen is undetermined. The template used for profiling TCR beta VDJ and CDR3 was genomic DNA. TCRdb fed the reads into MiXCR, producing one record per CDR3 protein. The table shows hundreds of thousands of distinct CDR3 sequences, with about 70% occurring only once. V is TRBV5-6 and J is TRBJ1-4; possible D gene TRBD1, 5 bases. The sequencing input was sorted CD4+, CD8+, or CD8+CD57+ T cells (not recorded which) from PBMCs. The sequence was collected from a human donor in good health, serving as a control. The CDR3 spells CASSSTRGGEKLFF. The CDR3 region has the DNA TGTGCCAGCAGTTCAACGCGGGGGGGTGAAAAACTGTTTTTT.